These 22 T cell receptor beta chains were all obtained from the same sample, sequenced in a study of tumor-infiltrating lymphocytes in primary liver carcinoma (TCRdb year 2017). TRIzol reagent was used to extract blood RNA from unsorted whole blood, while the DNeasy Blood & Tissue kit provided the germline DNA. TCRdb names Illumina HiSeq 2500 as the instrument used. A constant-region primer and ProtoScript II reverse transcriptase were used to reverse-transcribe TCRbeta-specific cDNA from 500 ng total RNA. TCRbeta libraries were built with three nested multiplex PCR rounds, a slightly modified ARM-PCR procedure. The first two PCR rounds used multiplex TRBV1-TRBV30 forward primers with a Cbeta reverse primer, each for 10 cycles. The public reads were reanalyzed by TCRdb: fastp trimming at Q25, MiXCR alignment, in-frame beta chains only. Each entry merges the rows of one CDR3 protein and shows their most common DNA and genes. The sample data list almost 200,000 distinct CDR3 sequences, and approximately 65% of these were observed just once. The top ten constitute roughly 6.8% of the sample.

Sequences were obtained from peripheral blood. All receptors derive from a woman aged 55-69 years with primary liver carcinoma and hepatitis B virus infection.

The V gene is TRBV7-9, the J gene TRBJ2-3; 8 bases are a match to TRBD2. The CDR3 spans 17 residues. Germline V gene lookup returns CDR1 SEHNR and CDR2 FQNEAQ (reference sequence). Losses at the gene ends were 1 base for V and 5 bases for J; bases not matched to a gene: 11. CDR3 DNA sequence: TGTGCCAGCAGCTTAGTTTCTGGAGCGGGAGTTGGAGATACGCAGTATTTT. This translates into CASSLVSGAGVGDTQYF.

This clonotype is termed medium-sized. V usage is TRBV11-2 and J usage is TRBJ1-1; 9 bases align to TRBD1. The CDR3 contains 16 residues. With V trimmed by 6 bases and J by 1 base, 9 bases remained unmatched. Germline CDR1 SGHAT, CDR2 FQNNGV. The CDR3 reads CASSRLPGQGNTEAFF. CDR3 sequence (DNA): TGTGCCAGCAGTCGACTCCCGGGACAGGGGAACACTGAAGCTTTCTTT.

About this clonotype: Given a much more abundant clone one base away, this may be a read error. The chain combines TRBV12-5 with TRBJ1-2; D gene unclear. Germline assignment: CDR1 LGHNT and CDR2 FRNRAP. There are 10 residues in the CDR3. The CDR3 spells CAGGDYGYTF. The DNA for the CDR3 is TGTGCTGGTGGGGACTATGGCTACACCTTC.

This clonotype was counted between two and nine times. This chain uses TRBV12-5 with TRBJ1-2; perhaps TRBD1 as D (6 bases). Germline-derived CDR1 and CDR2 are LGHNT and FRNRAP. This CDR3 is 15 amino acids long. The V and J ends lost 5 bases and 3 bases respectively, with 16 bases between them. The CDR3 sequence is CASGRGQIKHYGYTF. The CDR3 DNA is TGTGCTAGTGGTCGCGGACAGATCAAACACTATGGCTACACCTTC.

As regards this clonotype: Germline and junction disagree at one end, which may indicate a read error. Here the CDR3 reads CASSRADRGPKDAQYF. For the CDR3, the DNA is TGTGCCAGCAGCCGGGCGGACAGGGGGCCGAAAGATGCGCAGTATTTT. The V gene is TRBV4-2, the J gene TRBJ2-3; 11 nucleotides line up with TRBD1. The CDR3 spans 16 residues. The germline V gene encodes CDR1 LGHNA and CDR2 YNFKEQ.

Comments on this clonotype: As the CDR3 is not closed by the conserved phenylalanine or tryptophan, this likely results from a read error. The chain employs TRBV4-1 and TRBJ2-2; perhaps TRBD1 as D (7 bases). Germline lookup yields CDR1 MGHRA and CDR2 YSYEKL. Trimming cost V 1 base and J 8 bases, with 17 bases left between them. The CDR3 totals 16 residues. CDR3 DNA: TGCGCCAGCAGCCAAGGTCGGAGCAGGGGGGCAGGGGAGCTGTTTTCT. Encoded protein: CASSQGRSRGAGELFS.

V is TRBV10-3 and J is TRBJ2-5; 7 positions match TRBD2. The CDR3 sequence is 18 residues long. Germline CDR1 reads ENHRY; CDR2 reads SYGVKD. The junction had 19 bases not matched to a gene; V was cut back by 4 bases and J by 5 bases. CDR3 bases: TGTGCCATCAGTGGAACCACTAGCGTCTCAAAACCCGGGGAGACCCAGTACTTC. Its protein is CAISGTTSVSKPGETQYF.

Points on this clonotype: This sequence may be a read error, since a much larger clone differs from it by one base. CDR3 protein: CASRTTLGTGYNEQLF. As DNA, the CDR3 is TGTGCCAGCAGAACGACGCTCGGGACAGGATACAATGAGCAGCTCTTC. This chain links TRBV6-1 with TRBJ2-1; 8 positions match TRBD1. The CDR3 sequence is 16 residues long. CDR1 MNHNS and CDR2 SASEGT come from the germline V gene.

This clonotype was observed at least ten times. The CDR3 loop reads CASSPRWSLTDTQYF. Here the CDR3 DNA reads TGTGCCAGCAGCCCTAGGTGGTCTTTGACAGATACGCAGTATTTT. J is TRBJ2-3 and V is TRBV11-2; D gene unclear. Between the trimmed V and J ends, which lost 5 bases and 3 bases, there was a span of 15 bases. Germline CDR1 SGHAT, CDR2 FQNNGV. The CDR3 loop spans 15 amino acids.

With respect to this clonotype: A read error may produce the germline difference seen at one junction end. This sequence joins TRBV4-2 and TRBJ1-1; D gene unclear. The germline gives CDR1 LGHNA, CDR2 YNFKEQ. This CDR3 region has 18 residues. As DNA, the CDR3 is TGTGCTAGCAGCCACGGTCGCTGGGTACGGGTCCAAAACACTGAAGCTTTCTTT. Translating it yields CASSHGRWVRVQNTEAFF.

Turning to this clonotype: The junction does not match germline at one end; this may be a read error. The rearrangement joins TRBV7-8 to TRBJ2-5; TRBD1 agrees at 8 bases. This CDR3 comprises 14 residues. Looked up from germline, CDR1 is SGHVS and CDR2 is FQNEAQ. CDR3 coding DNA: TGTGCCAGCAGCATCGACAGGGGACAAGAGATCCAGTACTTC. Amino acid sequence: CASSIDRGQEIQYF.

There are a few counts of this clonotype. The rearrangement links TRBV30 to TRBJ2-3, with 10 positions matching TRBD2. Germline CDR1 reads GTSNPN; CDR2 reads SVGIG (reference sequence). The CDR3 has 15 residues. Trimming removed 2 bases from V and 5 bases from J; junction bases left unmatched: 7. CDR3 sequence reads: CAWSSTSGTRDTQYF. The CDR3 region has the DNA TGTGCCTGGAGTTCCACTAGCGGGACCCGAGATACGCAGTATTTT.

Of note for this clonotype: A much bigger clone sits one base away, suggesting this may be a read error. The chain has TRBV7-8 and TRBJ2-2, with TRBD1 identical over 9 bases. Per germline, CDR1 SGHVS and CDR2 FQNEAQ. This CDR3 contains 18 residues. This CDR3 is CGSSLAFGQGQNTGELFF. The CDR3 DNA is TGTGGCAGCAGCTTAGCTTTCGGACAGGGGCAAAACACCGGGGAGCTGTTTTTT. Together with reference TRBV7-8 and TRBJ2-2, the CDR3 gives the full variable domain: GAGVSQSPRYKVAKRGQDVALRCDPISGHVSLFWYQQALGQGPEFLTYFQNEAQLDKSGLPSDRFFAERPEGSVSTLKIQRTQQEDSAVYLCGSSLAFGQGQNTGELFFGEGSRLTVL.

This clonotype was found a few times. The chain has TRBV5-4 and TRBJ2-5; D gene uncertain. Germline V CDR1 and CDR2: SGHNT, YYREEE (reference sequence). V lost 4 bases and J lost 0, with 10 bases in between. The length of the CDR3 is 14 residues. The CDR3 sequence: CASSQTVYQETQYF. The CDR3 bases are TGTGCCAGCAGCCAAACAGTGTACCAAGAGACCCAGTACTTC. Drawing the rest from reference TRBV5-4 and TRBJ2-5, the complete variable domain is ETGVTQSPTHLIKTRGQQVTLRCSSQSGHNTVSWYQQALGQGPQFIFQYYREEENGRGNFPPRFSGLQFPNYSSELNVNALELDDSALYLCASSQTVYQETQYFGPGTRLLVL.

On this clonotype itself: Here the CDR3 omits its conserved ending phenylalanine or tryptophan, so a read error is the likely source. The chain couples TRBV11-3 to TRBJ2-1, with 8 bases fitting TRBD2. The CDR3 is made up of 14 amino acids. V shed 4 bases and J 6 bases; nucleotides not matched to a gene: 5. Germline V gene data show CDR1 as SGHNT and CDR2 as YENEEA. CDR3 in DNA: TGTGCCAGCAGCTCGGGACTAGAATCCAATGAGCAGTTCTCC. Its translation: CASSSGLESNEQFS.

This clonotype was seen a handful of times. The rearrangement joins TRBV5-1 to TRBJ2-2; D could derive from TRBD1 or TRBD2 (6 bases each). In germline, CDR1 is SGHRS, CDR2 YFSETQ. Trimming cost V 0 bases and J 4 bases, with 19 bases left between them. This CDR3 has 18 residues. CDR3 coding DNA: TGCGCCAGCAGCTTGGAGAAAGGGAGGACAGCTCGCACCGGGGAGCTGTTTTTT. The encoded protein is CASSLEKGRTARTGELFF.

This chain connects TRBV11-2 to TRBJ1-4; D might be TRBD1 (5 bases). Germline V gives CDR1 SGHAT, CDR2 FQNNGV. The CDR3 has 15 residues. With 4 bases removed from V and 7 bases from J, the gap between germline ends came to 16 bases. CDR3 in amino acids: CASSSPGTGSEKLFF. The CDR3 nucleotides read TGTGCCAGCAGCTCTCCCGGGACGGGGAGTGAAAAACTGTTTTTT.

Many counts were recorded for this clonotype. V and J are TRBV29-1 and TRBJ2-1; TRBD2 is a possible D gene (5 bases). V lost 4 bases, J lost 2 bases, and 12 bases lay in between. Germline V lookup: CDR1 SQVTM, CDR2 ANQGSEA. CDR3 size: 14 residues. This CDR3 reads CSVVKRIPYNEQFF. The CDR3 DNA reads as TGCAGCGTTGTTAAGCGGATCCCCTACAATGAGCAGTTCTTC.

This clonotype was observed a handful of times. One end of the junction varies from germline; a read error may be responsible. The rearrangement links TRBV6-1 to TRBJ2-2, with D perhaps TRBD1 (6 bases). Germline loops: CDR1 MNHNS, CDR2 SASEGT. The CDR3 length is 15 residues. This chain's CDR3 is CASNGQGSGTGDLFF. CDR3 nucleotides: TGTGCCAGCAATGGTCAGGGGTCGGGCACCGGGGATCTGTTTTTT.

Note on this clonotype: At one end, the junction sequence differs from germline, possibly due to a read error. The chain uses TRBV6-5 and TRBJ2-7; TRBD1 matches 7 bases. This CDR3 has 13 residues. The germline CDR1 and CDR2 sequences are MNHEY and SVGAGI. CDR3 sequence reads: CASREGQTDEPYF. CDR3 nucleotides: TGTGCCAGCCGCGAGGGACAGACAGACGAGCCGTACTTC.

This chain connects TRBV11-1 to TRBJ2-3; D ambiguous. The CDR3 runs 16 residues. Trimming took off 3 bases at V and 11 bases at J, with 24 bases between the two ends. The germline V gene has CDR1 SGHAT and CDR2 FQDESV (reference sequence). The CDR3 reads CASSLKNSRTTDMQYF. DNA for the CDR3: TGTGCCAGCAGCTTGAAGAACTCGCGGACCACAGACATGCAGTATTTT.

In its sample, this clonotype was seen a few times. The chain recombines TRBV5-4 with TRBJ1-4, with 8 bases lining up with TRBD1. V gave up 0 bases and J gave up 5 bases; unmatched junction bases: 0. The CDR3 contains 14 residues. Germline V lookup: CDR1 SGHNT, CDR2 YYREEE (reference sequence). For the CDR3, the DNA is TGTGCCAGCAGCTTGGGACAGGGGAATGAAAAACTGTTTTTT. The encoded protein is CASSLGQGNEKLFF.